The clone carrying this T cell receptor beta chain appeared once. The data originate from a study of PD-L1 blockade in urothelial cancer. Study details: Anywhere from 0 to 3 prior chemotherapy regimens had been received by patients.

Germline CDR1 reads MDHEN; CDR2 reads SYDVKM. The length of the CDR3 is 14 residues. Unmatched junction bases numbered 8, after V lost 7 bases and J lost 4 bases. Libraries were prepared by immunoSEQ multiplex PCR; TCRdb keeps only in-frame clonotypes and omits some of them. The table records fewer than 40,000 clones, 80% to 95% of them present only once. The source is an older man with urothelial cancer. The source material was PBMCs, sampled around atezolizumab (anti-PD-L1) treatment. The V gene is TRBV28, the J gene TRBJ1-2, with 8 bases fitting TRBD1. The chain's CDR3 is CASTFGQGFYGYTF. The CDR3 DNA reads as TGTGCCAGCACCTTTGGACAGGGATTCTATGGCTACACCTTC.